The 30 T cell receptor beta chains reported below all come from one sample, sequenced in a study of blood T cell repertoires in COVID-19. Profiled with immunoSEQ multiplex PCR; TCRdb holds only in-frame clones, not every one. This table holds around 200,000 clones, 90% found once. Specimen: peripheral blood. The source is a man aged 45 to 65 with acute or convalescent COVID-19.

This chain uses TRBV24-1 with TRBJ2-3; TRBD2 aligns across 8 bases. The length of the CDR3 is 16 residues. Germline V lookup: CDR1 KGHDR, CDR2 SFDVKD. The V gene end was trimmed by 5 bases and the J gene end by 2 bases; junction bases not matched to a gene: 8. The CDR3 DNA follows: TGTGCCACCAGTGCCTCCGGCGGGGGGAACACAGATACGCAGTATTTT. The encoded protein is CATSASGGGNTDTQYF.

The gene calls are TRBV28 and TRBJ1-4, with 10 positions matching TRBD1. V was clipped by 3 bases and J by 6 bases; unmatched bases: 7. The CDR3 is made up of 16 amino acids. The V gene's germline CDR1 is MDHEN and CDR2 SYDVKM. CDR3 DNA sequence: TGTGCCAGCAGTTTGACAGGGGGCGAGGTATATGAAAAACTGTTTTTT. Amino acid sequence: CASSLTGGEVYEKLFF. Complete variable domain (other parts from reference TRBV28 and TRBJ1-4): DVKVTQSSRYLVKRTGEKVFLECVQDMDHENMFWYRQDPGLGLRLIYFSYDVKMKEKGDIPEGYSVSREKKERFSLILESASTNQTSMYLCASSLTGGEVYEKLFFGSGTQLSVL.

The V call is TRBV19, the J call TRBJ2-4, with D tentatively TRBD2 (6 bases). The CDR3 loop spans 16 amino acids. Deletions cut 1 base from V and 0 bases from J, with 10 bases between. The germline CDR1 and CDR2 sequences are LNHDA and SQIVND (reference sequence). The CDR3 protein is CASSIAGGIAKNIQYF. The CDR3 bases are TGTGCCAGTAGTATAGCCGGGGGAATAGCCAAAAACATTCAGTACTTC.

The gene calls are TRBV27 and TRBJ2-4, with D unresolved. Germline loops: CDR1 MNHEY, CDR2 SMNVEV (reference sequence). CDR3 length equals 13 residues. V lost 2 bases to trimming and J lost 5 bases, with 7 bases between them. CDR3 amino acids: CASSLVAENIQYF. In DNA form, the CDR3 reads TGTGCCAGCAGTTTAGTTGCAGAAAACATTCAGTACTTC.

The V gene is TRBV7-2, the J gene TRBJ1-3, with 8 bases fitting TRBD1. The V gene's germline CDR1 is SGHTA and CDR2 FQGNSA. The CDR3 spans 15 residues. The trim removed 5 bases at V and 4 bases at J, leaving 7 bases unmatched. The CDR3 loop is CASSTAGGAGNTIYF. The CDR3, as DNA: TGTGCCAGCAGCACCGCAGGGGGCGCGGGAAACACCATATATTTT.

V and J are TRBV19 and TRBJ1-1; tentatively, D is TRBD1 (6 bases). Trimming left V 4 bases short and J 2 bases short, with 11 bases between. The CDR3 is made up of 14 amino acids. Germline V CDR1 and CDR2: LNHDA, SQIVND (reference sequence). The CDR3 region has the DNA TGTGCCAGTAGTACCCCCGGGACAAACACTGAAGCTTTCTTT. Translating gives CASSTPGTNTEAFF.

This chain links TRBV18 with TRBJ1-4, with TRBD1 identical over 9 bases. CDR1 is KGHSH and CDR2 is LQKENI in the germline V gene. V dropped 3 bases and J dropped 10; count of bases not matched to a gene: 9. The CDR3 is 15 amino acids. Written as DNA, the CDR3 is TGTGCCAGCTCACCCCCAGGGACAGGGTATGGAAAACTGTTTTTT. This codes for CASSPPGTGYGKLFF.

Details on this clone: The sample has other DNA sequences that encode this CDR3 too. V usage is TRBV7-9 and J usage is TRBJ1-4; 10 bases align to TRBD1. Germline loops: CDR1 SEHNR, CDR2 FQNEAQ (reference sequence). This CDR3 comprises 14 residues. After removal of 1 base from V and 7 bases from J, the junction contained 0 bases not matched to a gene. CDR3 sequence (DNA): TGTGCCAGCAGCTTAGGGACAGGGGGTGAAAAACTGTTTTTT. Protein: CASSLGTGGEKLFF.

Notes on this clone: Other DNA sequences in this specimen translate into the identical CDR3. V and J are TRBV5-1 and TRBJ2-7; TRBD1 is a possible D gene (5 bases). The CDR3 extends over 15 amino acids. Germline CDR1 is SGHRS and CDR2 is YFSETQ. Trimming took off 0 bases at V and 0 bases at J, with 10 bases between the two ends. CDR3 protein: CASSLVQGHSYEQYF. In nucleotides, the CDR3 is TGCGCCAGCAGCTTGGTGCAGGGCCACTCCTACGAGCAGTACTTC.

The chain links TRBV7-8 to TRBJ2-1; D ambiguous. Germline V gives CDR1 SGHVS, CDR2 FQNEAQ. The CDR3 has 17 residues. V lost 3 bases to trimming and J lost 0 bases, with 15 bases between them. CDR3 nucleotide sequence: TGTGCCAGCAGCTTCCCGGAGTCAGAAAGCTCCTACAATGAGCAGTTCTTC. The encoded protein is CASSFPESESSYNEQFF.

The chain employs TRBV11-2 and TRBJ2-1, with 8 bases aligning to TRBD2. Germline CDR1 and CDR2: SGHAT and FQNNGV. V was pared by 6 bases and J by 2 bases, with 6 bases of the junction left unmatched. The CDR3 has 15 residues. The CDR3 loop reads CASRPGLVAYNEQFF. CDR3 DNA: TGTGCCAGCAGACCGGGACTAGTCGCCTACAATGAGCAGTTCTTC.

On this clone: The sample carries other DNA sequences with the same CDR3. The chain employs TRBV5-4 and TRBJ2-5, with 7 bases that match TRBD1. This CDR3 contains 14 residues. CDR1 is SGHNT and CDR2 is YYREEE in the germline V gene (reference sequence). With 2 bases clipped from V and 4 bases from J, the junction kept 5 bases outside the gene matches. The CDR3 DNA reads TGTGCCAGCAGCTTAAAGGGGGCGGGAGAGACCCAGTACTTC. This encodes CASSLKGAGETQYF.

This CDR3 reads CSAGEDRGYGYTF. The CDR3 DNA reads TGCAGCGCAGGCGAAGACAGGGGCTATGGCTACACCTTC. V usage is TRBV29-1 and J usage is TRBJ1-2; 8 nucleotides line up with TRBD1. CDR3 length equals 13 residues. The V and J ends lost 7 bases and 4 bases, in that order; junction bases with no gene match: 8. Germline loops: CDR1 SQVTM, CDR2 ANQGSEA.

J is TRBJ1-2 and V is TRBV20-1; no firm D call. The CDR3 contains 10 residues. V lost 8 bases, J lost 3 bases, and 7 bases lay in between. The germline gives CDR1 DFQATT, CDR2 SNEGSKA (reference sequence). CDR3: CSPTDYGYTF. The CDR3 DNA follows: TGCAGTCCCACAGACTATGGCTACACCTTC.

This rearrangement joins TRBV3-1 (or the pseudogene TRBV3-2) to TRBJ1-6; D gene uncertain. Germline V lookup: CDR1 LGHDT, CDR2 YNNKEL (reference sequence). The CDR3 is made up of 13 amino acids. Trimming cost V 1 base and J 10 bases, with 8 bases left between them. The CDR3 DNA follows: TGTGCCAGCAGCCAAGTTTTCCGGTCACCCCTCCACTTT. Translation gives CASSQVFRSPLHF.

CDR3 DNA sequence: TGTGCCAGCAGTTTATGGTCCGGGGGGAATTCACCCCTCCACTTT. Protein sequence: CASSLWSGGNSPLHF. This chain connects TRBV27 to TRBJ1-6; possible D gene TRBD1, 5 bases. CDR1 and CDR2 (germline): MNHEY, SMNVEV (reference sequence). The CDR3 runs to 15 residues. The V end was cut by 1 base, the J end by 7 bases, with 11 bases between.

This rearrangement joins TRBV24-1 to TRBJ2-3, with TRBD1 as a possible D gene (6 bases). The CDR3 runs to 15 residues. Germline V gives CDR1 KGHDR, CDR2 SFDVKD. V was clipped by 3 bases and J by 6 bases, with 15 bases between them. The CDR3 DNA sequence: TGTGCCACCAGTGATCAGGGGTCTCTAGGGGATACGCAGTATTTT. It yields the protein CATSDQGSLGDTQYF.

The gene calls are TRBV6-2 or TRBV6-3 and TRBJ1-6; D remains ambiguous. V dropped 0 bases and J dropped 2 bases, with 5 bases sitting between them. Germline CDR1 and CDR2: MNHEY and SVGEGT. This CDR3 contains 15 residues. CDR3 sequence: CASSYSGAYNSPLHF. CDR3 bases: TGTGCCAGCAGTTACTCAGGAGCCTATAATTCACCCCTCCACTTT.

This chain joins TRBV20-1 and TRBJ1-1, with D unresolved. Germline CDR1 is DFQATT and CDR2 is SNEGSKA (reference sequence). This CDR3 is 14 amino acids long. V lost 3 bases and J 1 base, leaving 12 bases between the germline ends. CDR3 coding DNA: TGCAGTGCTAGTAACCCCAATAGGAACACTGAAGCTTTCTTT. Translating it yields CSASNPNRNTEAFF.

The chain carries TRBV9 and TRBJ2-2; possible D gene TRBD2, 6 bases. The CDR3 sequence is 14 residues long. Germline values: CDR1 SGDLS, CDR2 YYNGEE. The V end was cut by 3 bases, the J end by 5 bases, with 11 bases between. The CDR3 coding sequence is TGTGCCAGCAGCGAGGGAGGTCGGACCGGGGAGCTGTTTTTT. It translates to CASSEGGRTGELFF.

The J gene is TRBJ2-7, the V gene TRBV5-1; D is possibly TRBD1 (6 bases). From germline, CDR1 is SGHRS and CDR2 YFSETQ. The CDR3 runs 13 residues. V dropped 3 bases and J dropped 0 bases, with 7 bases sitting between them. The CDR3 is CASSSDSSYEQYF. The CDR3 region has the DNA TGCGCCAGCAGCTCGGACAGCTCCTACGAGCAGTACTTC.

This clone was counted once. The chain has TRBV9 and TRBJ1-2, with 8 bases matching TRBD1. There are 15 residues in the CDR3. Germline CDR1 SGDLS, CDR2 YYNGEE. Trimming removed 4 bases from V and 6 bases from J; junction bases left unmatched: 11. For the CDR3, the DNA is TGTGCCAGCAGCCTAATGGGACAGGAGGGCGATGGCTACACCTTC. It codes for CASSLMGQEGDGYTF.

For the CDR3, the DNA is TGTGCCAGCAGTTCGACAGGGTTCGGGGAGACCCAGTACTTC. Its translation is CASSSTGFGETQYF. V and J are TRBV28 and TRBJ2-5, with TRBD1 matching 7 bases. The length of the CDR3 is 14 residues. CDR1 and CDR2 from the germline V gene are MDHEN and SYDVKM. The ends lost 4 bases at V and 5 bases at J; junction bases unmatched: 7.

The chain joins TRBV7-9 to TRBJ1-1, with 7 bases aligning to TRBD1. J gave up 8 bases and V 0 bases, and 6 bases lay outside the gene matches. The CDR3 length is 14 residues. Germline V gene sequence: CDR1 SEHNR, CDR2 FQNEAQ (reference sequence). The CDR3 region is CASSLADRVVEAFF. In DNA, the CDR3 is TGTGCCAGCAGCTTAGCTGACAGGGTGGTAGAAGCTTTCTTT.

V and J are TRBV5-6 and TRBJ1-6; D possibly corresponds to TRBD1 (5 bases). In germline, CDR1 is SGHDT, CDR2 YYEEEE. V was clipped by 1 base and J by 7 bases, with 12 bases between them. The length of the CDR3 is 15 residues. Written as DNA, the CDR3 is TGTGCCAGCAGCTTGTGGGGCCTGCGAAATTCACCCCTCCACTTT. This codes for CASSLWGLRNSPLHF.

V and J are TRBV11-2 and TRBJ2-7; 14 bases agree with TRBD2. The CDR3 spans 16 residues. The V and J ends lost 5 bases and 7 bases, in that order; junction bases with no gene match: 10. In germline, CDR1 is SGHAT, CDR2 FQNNGV. The CDR3 region has the DNA TGTGCCAGCAGCCTTATGGTGACTAGCGGGAGGGGAGAGCAGTACTTC. Translating it yields CASSLMVTSGRGEQYF. Based on the CDR3 plus reference TRBV11-2 and TRBJ2-7, the full variable domain is EAGVAQSPRYKIIEKRQSVAFWCNPISGHATLYWYQQILGQGPKLLIQFQNNGVVDDSQLPKDRFSAERLKGVDSTLKIQPAKLEDSAVYLCASSLMVTSGRGEQYFGPGTRLTVT.

This clone has a single count. Here the CDR3 reads CASSHTSGYYNEQFF. The CDR3 DNA sequence: TGTGCCAGCAGCCATACTAGCGGGTACTACAATGAGCAGTTCTTC. The chain has TRBV7-9 and TRBJ2-1, with 9 bases lining up with TRBD2. This CDR3 region has 15 residues. Germline V CDR1 and CDR2: SEHNR, FQNEAQ (reference sequence). V was clipped by 5 bases and J by 3 bases; unmatched bases: 5.

Regarding this clone: The sample holds other DNA sequences that translate to the same CDR3. The chain is built from TRBV7-3 and TRBJ2-1; 7 positions agree with TRBD2. This CDR3 has 15 amino acids. Germline V gene data show CDR1 as SGHTA and CDR2 as FQGTGA. Trimming cost V 3 bases and J 2 bases; bases outside gene matches: 4. This CDR3 reads CASSLGLAAYNEQFF. The CDR3 DNA sequence: TGTGCCAGCAGCTTGGGCCTAGCGGCCTACAATGAGCAGTTCTTC.

The chain links TRBV5-1 to TRBJ2-1, with TRBD1 matching over 8 bases. The J segment lost 6 bases and the V segment lost 2 bases, leaving 7 bases of the junction unmatched. This CDR3 has 15 amino acids. From germline, CDR1 is SGHRS and CDR2 YFSETQ. The CDR3 loop is CASSFSLTGGNEQFF. The DNA for the CDR3 is TGCGCCAGCAGCTTCTCCCTTACAGGGGGCAATGAGCAGTTCTTC.

The gene calls are TRBV10-2 and TRBJ1-2; 8 nucleotides agree with TRBD1. This CDR3 region has 13 residues. The V gene end was trimmed by 5 bases and the J gene end by 8 bases; junction bases not matched to a gene: 7. Germline V gives CDR1 WSHSY, CDR2 SAAADI. For the CDR3, the DNA is TGCGCCAGCAGTTCCCAGGGGGCGGGAGGCTACACCTTC. Amino acid sequence: CASSSQGAGGYTF.